This T cell receptor beta chain was captured in a study of blood T cell repertoires in COVID-19 (TCRdb year 2020). For the wider study: Samples covering the acute and convalescent phases of COVID-19 were provided by collaborators in the United States, Italy and Spain. The material from the prospective study consisted of cDNA or gDNA derived from T cells, B-cell-depleted T cells, or PBMCs. Subjects who had been exposed to COVID-19, were actively infected with it, or had recovered from it provided the deeply sampled blood TCRbeta repertoires that made up the dataset. The repertoires were made available in a free public database intended to serve as a resource for research on the immune response to SARS-CoV-2. The samples were drawn from the first 160 participants of the ongoing ImmuneRACE study and from 1,254 subjects provided by 6 global collaborators. A de-identified subject ID, COVID-19 status, age in years and sex were almost always included in the sample metadata. Where HLA class I and class II types were available, the types were taken from metadata supplied by the sample provider, not from assay-based typing. What the study reported, not specific to this receptor: How much clinical and demographic metadata was included differed by source and by participant, and the metadata was provided uncurated.

Comment on this clone: Its recognized antigen is unknown. Per-base quality was not reported, and no clone a single base away is much larger than it.

Participants in the prospective study were enrolled through a virtual design, were aged about 18 to 90 years, and lived in fewer than 30 United States geographic areas. In the prospective study, participants were assigned to cohorts based on the clinical history participants reported in a screening survey and a study questionnaire. In the prospective study, whole blood, serum and a nasopharyngeal or oropharyngeal swab were collected from each participant by mobile phlebotomists. Over a 2-month period, participants in the prospective study had the option of providing additional blood draws and questionnaires. Prospective study blood samples were shipped either frozen or at room temperature before DNA extraction. TCRbeta CDR3 regions were amplified from genomic DNA by means of the immunoSEQ Assay, a bias-controlled multiplex PCR. The paper's data handling went like this. Nucleated cell counts per sample were estimated from amplification of reference gene primers within the assay. To quantify the absolute abundance of each unique TCRbeta CDR3 rearrangement, sequence reads were collapsed and filtered. For each sample, productive Simpson clonality was calculated as the square root of Simpson's diversity index over productive rearrangements. Drawn from immuneACCESS, this table holds only the in-frame rearrangements with V and J called that TCRdb kept. Clones are partly lost; checked studies trace under half to an unresolved V gene and leave the rest unexplained. That table supplies the V and J calls and clone size; D and trimming were determined from the DNA. For this sample the table gives 150,000 to 200,000 clones, of which roughly three quarters were detected only once. About 15% of the sample goes to the ten largest clones.

For CDR1 and CDR2, the germline V gene (reference sequence) lists SEHNR and FQNEAQ. There are 13 amino acids in the CDR3, from cysteine to phenylalanine inclusive. Only the CDR3 region is kept as DNA, spanning 39 bases read in frame from base 1. Deletion took 4 bases off V and 6 bases off J, with a span of 12 bases between the germline ends. Sequences were obtained from PBMCs or T cells enriched from blood (not recorded which). The chain is made from TRBV7-9 and TRBJ1-2, with an unclear D gene assignment. The clonotype comes from a woman aged 50 to 60 with acute COVID-19. Read as DNA, the sequence is TGTGCCAGCAGCTGGTCCGCGGGAGATGGCTACACCTTC. This codes for CASSWSAGDGYTF.